This TCR beta chain was identified during a study of T cells in Graves' hyperthyroidism and ophthalmopathy. Amplification targeted TCR beta CDR3 regions from RNA transcripts. Primed by the HTBI set, a first-round RT-PCR was run on the TCR CDR3. TCRdb re-derived calls from the multiplex PCR reads in MiXCR, one entry per CDR3 protein. The sample contains 500,000 to 650,000 distinct CDR3 sequences, more than 15% of which appear only once. The CDR3 runs to 16 residues. Germline V gene data show CDR1 as DFQATT and CDR2 as SNEGSKA (reference sequence). V was pared by 3 bases and J by 3 bases, with 11 bases of the junction left unmatched. Diagnostic decisions used clinical symptoms, serum thyroxine and TRAb, thyroid ultrasound and orbital computed tomography. This clonotype was recorded at least ten times.

Sequencing was performed on blood. This TCR derives from a woman aged 18-29 years with Graves' ophthalmopathy. The chain has TRBV20-1 and TRBJ1-3, with 7 bases lining up with TRBD1. This CDR3 is CSARPDATGIGNTIYF. CDR3 coding DNA: TGCAGTGCTAGGCCCGACGCGACAGGGATTGGAAACACCATATATTTT.